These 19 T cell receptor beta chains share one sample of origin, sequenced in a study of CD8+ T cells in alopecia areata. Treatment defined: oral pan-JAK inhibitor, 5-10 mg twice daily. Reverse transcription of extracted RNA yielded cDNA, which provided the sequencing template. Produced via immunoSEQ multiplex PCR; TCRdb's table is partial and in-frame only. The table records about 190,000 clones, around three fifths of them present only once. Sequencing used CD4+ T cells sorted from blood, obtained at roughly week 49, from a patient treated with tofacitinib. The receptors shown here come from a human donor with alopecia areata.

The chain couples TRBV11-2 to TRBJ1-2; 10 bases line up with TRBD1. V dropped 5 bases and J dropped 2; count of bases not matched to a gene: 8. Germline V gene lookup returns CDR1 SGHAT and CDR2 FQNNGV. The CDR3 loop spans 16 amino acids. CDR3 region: CASSPLGTGENYGYTF. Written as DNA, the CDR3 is TGTGCCAGCAGCCCTCTGGGGACAGGGGAAAACTATGGCTACACCTTC.

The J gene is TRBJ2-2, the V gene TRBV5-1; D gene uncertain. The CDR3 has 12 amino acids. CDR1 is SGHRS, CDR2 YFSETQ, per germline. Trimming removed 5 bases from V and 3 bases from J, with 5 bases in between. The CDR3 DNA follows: TGCGCCAGCAGACTTGACACCGGGGAGCTGTTTTTT. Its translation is CASRLDTGELFF.

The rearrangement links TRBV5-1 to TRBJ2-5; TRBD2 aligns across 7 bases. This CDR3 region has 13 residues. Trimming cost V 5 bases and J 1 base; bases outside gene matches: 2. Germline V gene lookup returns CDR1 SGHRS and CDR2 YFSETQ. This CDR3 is CASRTGGQETQYF. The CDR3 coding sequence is TGCGCCAGCAGGACGGGGGGCCAAGAGACCCAGTACTTC. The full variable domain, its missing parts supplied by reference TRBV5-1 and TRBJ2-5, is KAGVTQTPRYLIKTRGQQVTLSCSPISGHRSVSWYQQTPGQGLQFLFEYFSETQRNKGNFPGRFSGRQFSNSRSEMNVSTLELGDSALYLCASRTGGQETQYFGPGTRLLVL.

The CDR3 coding sequence is TGTGCCAGCAGCTTGGGGGACAGACCCCGGGGGCATGGCTACACCTTC. This codes for CASSLGDRPRGHGYTF. V gene TRBV5-4 combines with J gene TRBJ1-2, with 7 bases lining up with TRBD1. The V gene end was trimmed by 0 bases and the J gene end by 6 bases; junction bases not matched to a gene: 11. Germline V gene sequence: CDR1 SGHNT, CDR2 YYREEE (reference sequence). CDR3 length: 16 amino acids.

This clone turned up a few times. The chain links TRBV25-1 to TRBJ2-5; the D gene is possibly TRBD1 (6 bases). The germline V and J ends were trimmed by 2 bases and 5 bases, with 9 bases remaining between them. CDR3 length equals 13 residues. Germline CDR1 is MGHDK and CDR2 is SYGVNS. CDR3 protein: CASSEGGLETQYF. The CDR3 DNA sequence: TGTGCCAGCAGTGAAGGGGGCTTGGAGACCCAGTACTTC. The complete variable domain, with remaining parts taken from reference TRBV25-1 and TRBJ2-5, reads EADIYQTPRYLVIGTGKKITLECSQTMGHDKMYWYQQDPGMELHLIHYSYGVNSTEKGDLSSESTVSRIRTEHFPLTLESARPSHTSQYLCASSEGGLETQYFGPGTRLLVL.

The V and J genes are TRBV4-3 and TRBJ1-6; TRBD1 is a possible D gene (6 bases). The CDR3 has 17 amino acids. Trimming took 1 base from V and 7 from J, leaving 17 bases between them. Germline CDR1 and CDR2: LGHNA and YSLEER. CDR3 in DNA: TGCGCCAGCAGCCAAGGTAACGGCGGAGGGGGGAATTCACCCCTCCACTTT. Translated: CASSQGNGGGGNSPLHF.

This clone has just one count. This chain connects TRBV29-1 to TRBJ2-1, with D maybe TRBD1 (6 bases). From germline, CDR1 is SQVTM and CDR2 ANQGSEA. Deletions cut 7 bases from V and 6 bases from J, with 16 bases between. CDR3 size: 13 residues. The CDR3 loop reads CSAKQGVGNEQFF. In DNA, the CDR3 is TGCAGCGCCAAACAGGGAGTCGGCAATGAGCAGTTCTTC.

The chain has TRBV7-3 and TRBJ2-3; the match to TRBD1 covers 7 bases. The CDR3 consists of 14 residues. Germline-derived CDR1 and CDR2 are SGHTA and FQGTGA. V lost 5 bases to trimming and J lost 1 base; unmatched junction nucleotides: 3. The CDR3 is CASSPTGRTDTQYF. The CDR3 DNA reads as TGTGCCAGCAGCCCGACAGGGCGCACAGATACGCAGTATTTT.

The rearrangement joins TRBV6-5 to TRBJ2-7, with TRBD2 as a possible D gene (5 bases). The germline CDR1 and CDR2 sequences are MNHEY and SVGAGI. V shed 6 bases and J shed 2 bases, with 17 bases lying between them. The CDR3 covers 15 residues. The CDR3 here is CASSLGRGAAYEQYF. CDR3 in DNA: TGTGCCAGCAGCCTAGGACGGGGAGCCGCCTACGAGCAGTACTTC.

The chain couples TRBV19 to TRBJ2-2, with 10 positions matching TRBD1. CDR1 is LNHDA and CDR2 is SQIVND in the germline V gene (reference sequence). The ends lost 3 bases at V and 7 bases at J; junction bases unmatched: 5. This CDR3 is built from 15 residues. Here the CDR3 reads CASSIDRGRSGELFF. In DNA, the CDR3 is TGTGCCAGTAGTATCGACAGGGGGCGAAGCGGGGAGCTGTTTTTT.

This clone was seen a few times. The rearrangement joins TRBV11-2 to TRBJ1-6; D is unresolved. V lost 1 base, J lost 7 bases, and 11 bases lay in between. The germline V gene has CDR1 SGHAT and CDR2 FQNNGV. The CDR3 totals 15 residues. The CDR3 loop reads CASSLVGQTNSPLHF. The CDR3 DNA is TGTGCCAGCAGCTTAGTGGGCCAGACGAATTCACCCCTCCACTTT.

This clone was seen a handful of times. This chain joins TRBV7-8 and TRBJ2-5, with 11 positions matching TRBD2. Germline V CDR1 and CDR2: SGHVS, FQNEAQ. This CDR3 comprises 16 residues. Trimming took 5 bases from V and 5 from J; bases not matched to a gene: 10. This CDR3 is CASSPLAGGPGETQYF. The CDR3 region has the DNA TGTGCCAGCAGCCCCTTAGCGGGGGGGCCGGGTGAGACCCAGTACTTC.

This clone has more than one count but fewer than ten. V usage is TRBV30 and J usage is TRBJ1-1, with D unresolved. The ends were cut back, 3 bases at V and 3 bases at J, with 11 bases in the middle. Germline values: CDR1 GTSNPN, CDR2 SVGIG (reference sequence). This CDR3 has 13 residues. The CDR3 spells CAWRPRWDTEAFF. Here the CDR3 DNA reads TGTGCCTGGAGGCCCCGATGGGACACTGAAGCTTTCTTT.

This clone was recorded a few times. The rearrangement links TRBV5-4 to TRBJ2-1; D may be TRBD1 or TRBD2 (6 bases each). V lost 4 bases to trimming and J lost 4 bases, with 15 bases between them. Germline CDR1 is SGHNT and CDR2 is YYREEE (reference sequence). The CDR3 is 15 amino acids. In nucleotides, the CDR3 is TGTGCCAGCAGCCCCCCCGGGGGCTCATACAATGAGCAGTTCTTC. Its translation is CASSPPGGSYNEQFF.

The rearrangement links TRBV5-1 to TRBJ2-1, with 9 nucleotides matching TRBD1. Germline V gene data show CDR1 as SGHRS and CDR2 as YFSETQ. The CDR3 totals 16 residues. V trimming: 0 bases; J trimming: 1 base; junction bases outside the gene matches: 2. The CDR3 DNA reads TGCGCCAGCAGCTTGGCCGGGACAGGGTCCTACAATGAGCAGTTCTTC. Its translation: CASSLAGTGSYNEQFF. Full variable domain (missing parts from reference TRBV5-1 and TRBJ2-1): KAGVTQTPRYLIKTRGQQVTLSCSPISGHRSVSWYQQTPGQGLQFLFEYFSETQRNKGNFPGRFSGRQFSNSRSEMNVSTLELGDSALYLCASSLAGTGSYNEQFFGPGTRLTVL.

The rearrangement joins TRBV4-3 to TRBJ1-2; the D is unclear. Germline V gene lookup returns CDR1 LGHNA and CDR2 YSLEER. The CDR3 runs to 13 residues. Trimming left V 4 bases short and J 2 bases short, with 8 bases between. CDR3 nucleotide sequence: TGCGCCAGCAGCCCGACGGTGAACTATGGCTACACCTTC. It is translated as CASSPTVNYGYTF.

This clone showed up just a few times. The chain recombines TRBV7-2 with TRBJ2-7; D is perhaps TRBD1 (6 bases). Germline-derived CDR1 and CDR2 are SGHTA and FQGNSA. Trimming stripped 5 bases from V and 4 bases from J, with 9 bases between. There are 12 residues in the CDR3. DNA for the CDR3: TGTGCCAGCAGCACAGGGAGTTACGAGCAGTACTTC. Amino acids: CASSTGSYEQYF.

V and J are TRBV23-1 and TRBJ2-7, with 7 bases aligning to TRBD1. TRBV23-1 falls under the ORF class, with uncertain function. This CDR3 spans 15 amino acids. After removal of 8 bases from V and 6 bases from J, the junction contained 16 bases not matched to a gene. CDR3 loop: CASAPYRGPGSEQYF. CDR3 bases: TGCGCCAGCGCACCTTATAGGGGGCCCGGTAGCGAGCAGTACTTC.

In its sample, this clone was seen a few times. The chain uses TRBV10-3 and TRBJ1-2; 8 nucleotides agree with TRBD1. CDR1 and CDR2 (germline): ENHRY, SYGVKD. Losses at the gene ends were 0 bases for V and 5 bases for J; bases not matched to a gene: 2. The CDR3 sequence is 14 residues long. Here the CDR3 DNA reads TGTGCCATCAGTGAGTCCGACAGGGGTTATGGCTACACCTTC. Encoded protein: CAISESDRGYGYTF.